What follows are 23 T cell receptor beta chains derived from one specimen sequenced in a study of blood T cell repertoires in COVID-19. Generated by immunoSEQ multiplex PCR, the TCRdb table keeps only in-frame clones and is missing some. The sample gives about 200,000 clones, about 86% of which show up once; around 7% is in the top ten. Source material: PBMCs or T cells enriched from blood (not recorded which). The source of these receptors is a man aged 40-49 years who had recovered from COVID-19.

V gene TRBV6-5 combines with J gene TRBJ1-3; D remains unclear. The CDR3 length is 14 residues. Germline CDR1 is MNHEY and CDR2 is SVGAGI. With 6 bases removed from V and 0 bases from J, the gap between germline ends came to 9 bases. CDR3 coding DNA: TGTGCCAGCAGGGAGACGATCTCTGGAAACACCATATATTTT. This encodes CASRETISGNTIYF.

The V and J genes are TRBV11-2 and TRBJ2-5; 10 bases map to TRBD1. Per the germline V gene, CDR1 is SGHAT and CDR2 is FQNNGV. J was trimmed by 5 bases and V by 5 bases; bases with no gene match: 8. The CDR3 runs to 15 residues. CDR3 sequence reads: CASSPWDRGRETQYF. Here the CDR3 DNA reads TGTGCCAGCAGCCCATGGGACAGGGGTCGGGAGACCCAGTACTTC.

The chain uses TRBV19 and TRBJ1-1, with a weak D call TRBD1 (5 bases). The CDR3 contains 14 residues. Germline V lookup: CDR1 LNHDA, CDR2 SQIVND (reference sequence). Trimming took off 2 bases at V and 10 bases at J, with 17 bases between the two ends. The CDR3 region is CASSITAGQNGAFF. DNA of the CDR3: TGTGCCAGTAGTATAACGGCAGGGCAGAACGGAGCTTTCTTT.

The chain links TRBV5-6 to TRBJ1-5, with D possibly matching TRBD1 (5 bases). Germline CDR1 is SGHDT and CDR2 is YYEEEE. V lost 4 bases, J lost 6 bases, and 11 bases lay in between. The CDR3 totals 13 residues. CDR3 bases: TGTGCCAGCAGCGAAGGACAATTTCAGCCCCAGCATTTT. As protein: CASSEGQFQPQHF.

The rearrangement joins TRBV4-1 to TRBJ2-3; D may be TRBD1 (7 bases). The CDR3 is 17 amino acids. Germline CDR1 is MGHRA and CDR2 is YSYEKL. V was clipped by 5 bases and J by 0 bases, with 18 bases between them. The CDR3 is CASSYLPGGGSTDTQYF. Here the CDR3 DNA reads TGCGCCAGCAGCTACCTTCCAGGGGGAGGAAGCACAGATACGCAGTATTTT.

The J gene is TRBJ1-2, the V gene TRBV3-1 (or the pseudogene TRBV3-2); D is possibly TRBD1 (6 bases). This CDR3 has 13 amino acids. Germline V lookup: CDR1 LGHDT, CDR2 YNNKEL (reference sequence). With 5 bases removed from V and 7 bases from J, the gap between germline ends came to 14 bases. CDR3 region: CASSYREAAGYTF. Written as DNA, the CDR3 is TGTGCCAGCAGCTACAGGGAAGCGGCTGGCTACACCTTC.

This clone is a singleton in its sample. The chain employs TRBV29-1 and TRBJ2-7, with D possibly being TRBD2 (6 bases). The CDR3 loop spans 13 amino acids. Germline V CDR1 and CDR2: SQVTM, ANQGSEA. Trimming took off 6 bases at V and 1 base at J, with 13 bases between the two ends. Here the CDR3 reads CSVGAGNSYEQYF. DNA of the CDR3: TGCAGCGTAGGGGCGGGGAATTCCTACGAGCAGTACTTC.

This rearrangement joins TRBV7-9 to TRBJ2-7, with D possibly being TRBD1 (5 bases). Trimming pared 2 bases from V and 2 bases from J, leaving 13 bases between. The germline V gene has CDR1 SEHNR and CDR2 FQNEAQ (reference sequence). CDR3 length: 15 amino acids. The DNA for the CDR3 is TGTGCCAGCAGCTTATCCGACAGAAGACCCTACGAGCAGTACTTC. It specifies CASSLSDRRPYEQYF.

The chain couples TRBV4-3 to TRBJ1-2, with 10 bases identical to TRBD1. CDR1 and CDR2 (germline): LGHNA, YSLEER. This CDR3 comprises 16 residues. J gave up 6 bases and V 0 bases, and 7 bases lay outside the gene matches. In DNA, the CDR3 is TGCGCCAGCAGCCAAGAAAGGGGACAGGGGTATCATGGCTACACCTTC. It codes for CASSQERGQGYHGYTF.

This rearrangement joins TRBV7-8 to TRBJ1-5; possible D gene TRBD1, 6 bases. CDR1 and CDR2 (germline): SGHVS, FQNEAQ. The CDR3 spans 15 residues. Trimming stripped 5 bases from V and 7 bases from J, with 18 bases between. The CDR3 region has the DNA TGTGCCAGCAGCCCTCGAAGGGGGGGGAGCCAGCCCCAGCATTTT. Translation: CASSPRRGGSQPQHF.

The chain has TRBV3-1 (or the pseudogene TRBV3-2) and TRBJ1-3; TRBD1 agrees at 9 bases. Trimming removed 5 bases from V and 5 bases from J; junction bases left unmatched: 10. Per the germline V gene, CDR1 is LGHDT and CDR2 is YNNKEL (reference sequence). CDR3 size: 16 residues. Here the CDR3 DNA reads TGTGCCAGCAGCTATATAACAGGGGGCAAGCGAAACACCATATATTTT. Translated, it gives CASSYITGGKRNTIYF.

The CDR3 DNA is TGCAGCGTTATGGGAGTCGCTGAAGCTTTCTTT. Translated, it gives CSVMGVAEAFF. The V call is TRBV29-1, the J call TRBJ1-1; D is ambiguous. The CDR3 extends over 11 amino acids. V gave up 5 bases and J gave up 6 bases, with 10 bases separating them. Germline CDR1 and CDR2: SQVTM and ANQGSEA.

The rearrangement links TRBV19 to TRBJ2-1; 8 nucleotides align to TRBD2. CDR3 length: 15 residues. The trim removed 5 bases at V and 4 bases at J, leaving 7 bases unmatched. The germline V gene has CDR1 LNHDA and CDR2 SQIVND (reference sequence). The CDR3: CASSLSGGTYNEQFF. In DNA form, the CDR3 reads TGTGCCAGTAGTCTGAGCGGGGGAACTTACAATGAGCAGTTCTTC.

In nucleotides, the CDR3 is TGTGCCAGCAATGTCGACAGAACGAACACCATATATTTT. Its protein is CASNVDRTNTIYF. V is TRBV2 and J is TRBJ1-3; a weak D match, TRBD1 (5 bases). Per germline, CDR1 SNHLY and CDR2 FYNNEI. The CDR3 extends over 13 amino acids. V was trimmed by 7 bases and J by 7 bases, leaving 14 bases between them.

The CDR3 region is CASSELGSRNYGYTF. The CDR3 DNA follows: TGTGCCAGCAGTGAATTGGGCAGCCGTAACTATGGCTACACCTTC. This chain links TRBV6-1 with TRBJ1-2, with D hard to call. Germline V gene sequence: CDR1 MNHNS, CDR2 SASEGT. V was shortened by 2 bases and J by 1 base, with 11 bases between the two germline ends. This CDR3 is 15 amino acids long.

This clone was observed a few times. V usage is TRBV20-1 and J usage is TRBJ1-6; tentatively, D is TRBD1 (5 bases). Germline V gives CDR1 DFQATT, CDR2 SNEGSKA (reference sequence). V was pared by 3 bases and J by 2 bases, with 11 bases between. This CDR3 contains 15 residues. CDR3 amino acids: CSASPARAYNSPLHF. CDR3 DNA: TGCAGTGCTAGTCCCGCCAGGGCCTATAATTCACCCCTCCACTTT.

CDR3 loop: CATSRDPPQNTGELFF. Written as DNA, the CDR3 is TGTGCCACCAGCAGAGATCCCCCACAAAACACCGGGGAGCTGTTTTTT. The chain uses TRBV15 and TRBJ2-2; D gene uncertain. This CDR3 is 16 amino acids long. V was clipped by 0 bases and J by 2 bases, with 10 bases between them. Germline-derived CDR1 and CDR2 are LNHNV and YYDKDF (reference sequence).

The genes are TRBV5-1 and TRBJ2-5, with D possibly matching TRBD1 (6 bases). The germline CDR1 and CDR2 sequences are SGHRS and YFSETQ. This CDR3 region has 15 residues. V gave up 7 bases and J gave up 4 bases, with 20 bases separating them. The CDR3: CASAIPQGMGETQYF. CDR3 coding DNA: TGCGCCAGCGCGATCCCACAGGGTATGGGAGAGACCCAGTACTTC.

This chain links TRBV29-1 with TRBJ1-1; the D gene is possibly TRBD1 (6 bases). Per the germline V gene, CDR1 is SQVTM and CDR2 is ANQGSEA. This CDR3 comprises 14 residues. V gave up 5 bases and J gave up 4 bases, with 17 bases separating them. The CDR3 loop reads CSVRDNPLGTEAFF. CDR3 nucleotides: TGCAGCGTTCGGGACAACCCCTTGGGCACTGAAGCTTTCTTT.

This chain connects TRBV5-4 to TRBJ2-5; 8 bases match TRBD1. CDR1 is SGHNT, CDR2 YYREEE, per germline (reference sequence). The CDR3 is made up of 14 amino acids. Trimming at V came to 1 base and at J to 5 bases, leaving 4 bases not matched to a gene. The chain's CDR3 is CASSLPTGDETQYF. CDR3 nucleotides: TGTGCCAGCAGCTTGCCGACAGGGGACGAGACCCAGTACTTC.

The chain links TRBV20-1 to TRBJ2-5, with TRBD2 matching over 11 bases. V lost 3 bases to trimming and J lost 4 bases; unmatched junction nucleotides: 7. The CDR3 is 15 residues long. Looked up from germline, CDR1 is DFQATT and CDR2 is SNEGSKA (reference sequence). Written as DNA, the CDR3 is TGCAGTGCTAGTGGCCTAGCGGGGGGCCCAGAGACCCAGTACTTC. Translating it yields CSASGLAGGPETQYF.

This rearrangement joins TRBV28 to TRBJ1-2; a weak D match, TRBD1 (6 bases). The germline V gene has CDR1 MDHEN and CDR2 SYDVKM. The CDR3 loop spans 16 amino acids. The V gene lost 7 bases and the J gene lost 3 bases, with 21 bases spanning the gap. The CDR3 DNA is TGTGCCAGCAACTCACTCTGGGGACAAGAGGACTATGGCTACACCTTC. This encodes CASNSLWGQEDYGYTF.

The rearrangement joins TRBV7-2 to TRBJ2-7; TRBD1 aligns across 7 bases. Germline lookup yields CDR1 SGHTA and CDR2 FQGNSA. CDR3 size: 14 residues. V was clipped by 3 bases and J by 2 bases; unmatched bases: 4. The CDR3 DNA reads TGTGCCAGCAGCTTGACCGGACAGGCCTACGAGCAGTACTTC. Its protein product is CASSLTGQAYEQYF.